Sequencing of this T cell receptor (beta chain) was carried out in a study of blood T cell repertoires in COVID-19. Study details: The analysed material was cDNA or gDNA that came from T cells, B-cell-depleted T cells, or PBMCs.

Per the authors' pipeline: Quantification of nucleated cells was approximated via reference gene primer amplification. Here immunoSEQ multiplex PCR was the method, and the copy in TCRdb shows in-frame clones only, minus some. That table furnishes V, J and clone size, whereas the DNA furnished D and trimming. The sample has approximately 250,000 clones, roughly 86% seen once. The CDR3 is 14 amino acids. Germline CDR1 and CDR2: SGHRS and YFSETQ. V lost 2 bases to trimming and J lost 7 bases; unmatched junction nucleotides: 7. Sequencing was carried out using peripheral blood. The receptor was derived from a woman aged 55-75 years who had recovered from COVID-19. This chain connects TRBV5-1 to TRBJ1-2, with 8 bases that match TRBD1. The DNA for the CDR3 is TGCGCCAGCAGCTTAGTGGACAGGGTCTTTGGCTACACCTTC. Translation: CASSLVDRVFGYTF. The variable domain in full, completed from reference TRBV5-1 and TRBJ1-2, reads KAGVTQTPRYLIKTRGQQVTLSCSPISGHRSVSWYQQTPGQGLQFLFEYFSETQRNKGNFPGRFSGRQFSNSRSEMNVSTLELGDSALYLCASSLVDRVFGYTFGSGTRLTVV.